The T cell receptor beta chain described here comes from a study of blood T cell repertoires in COVID-19. Across the whole study: Nucleic acid was either cDNA or gDNA, and it came from T cells, B-cell-depleted T cells, or PBMCs.

TCRdb keeps only in-frame clones here, not all; method: immunoSEQ multiplex PCR. The sample consists of about 200,000 clones, 86% of them appearing once. The CDR3 sequence is 13 residues long. Germline values: CDR1 MNHEY, CDR2 SMNVEV (reference sequence). The V end lost 5 bases, the J end lost 0 bases, and 7 bases lay between the germline ends. This chain uses TRBV27 with TRBJ1-1; D not resolved. The clonotype originates from a woman between 50 and 59 years old with acute or convalescent COVID-19. Sequenced sample: peripheral blood. The CDR3 loop reads CASSPFLNTEAFF. The CDR3 DNA reads TGTGCCAGCAGTCCTTTCTTGAACACTGAAGCTTTCTTT.